This record covers a single T cell receptor (beta chain). Indicated time point: persistent/refractory GD, antithyroid drugs over 5 years with positive TRAb. The TCR library was made from RNA extracted from PBMCs. Trimming at V came to 5 bases and at J to 3 bases, leaving 12 bases not matched to a gene. CDR3 length: 19 amino acids. Germline V gives CDR1 SGHVS, CDR2 FNYEAQ. The sample is drawn from a study of regulatory T cells in long-lasting Graves disease. Investigators prepared the TCR beta libraries by applying iRepertoire HTBI primers and Arm-PCR of CDR3 regions. TCRdb re-called the multiplex PCR reads through MiXCR, storing one row per CDR3 protein. The profile shows about 660,000 distinct CDR3 sequences, 30% of them singletons.

The material was peripheral blood mononuclear cells (PBMCs), obtained when the disease was refractory, from a patient treated with antithyroid drugs. The V call is TRBV7-6, the J call TRBJ2-6, with 11 bases identical to TRBD1. The TCR originated in a female donor with Graves disease. The CDR3 is CASSPTLGDRGFGANVLTF. CDR3 DNA sequence: TGTGCCAGCAGCCCTACGTTGGGGGACAGGGGGTTTGGGGCCAACGTCCTGACTTTC.